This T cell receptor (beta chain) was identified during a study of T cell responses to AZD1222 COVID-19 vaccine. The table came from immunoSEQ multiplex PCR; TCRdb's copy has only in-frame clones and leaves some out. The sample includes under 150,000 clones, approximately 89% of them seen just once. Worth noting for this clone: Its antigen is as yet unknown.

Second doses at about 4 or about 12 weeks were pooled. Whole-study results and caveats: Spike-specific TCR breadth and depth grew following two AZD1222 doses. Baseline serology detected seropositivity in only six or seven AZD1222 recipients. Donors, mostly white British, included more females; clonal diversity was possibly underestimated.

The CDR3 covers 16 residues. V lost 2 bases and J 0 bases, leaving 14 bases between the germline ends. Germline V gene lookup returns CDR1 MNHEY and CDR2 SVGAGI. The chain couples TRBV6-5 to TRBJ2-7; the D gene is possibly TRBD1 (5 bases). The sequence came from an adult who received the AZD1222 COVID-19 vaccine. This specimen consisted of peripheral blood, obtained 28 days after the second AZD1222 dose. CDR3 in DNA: TGTGCCAGCAGTTACGGGGTAGTTGGGGCCTCCTACGAGCAGTACTTC. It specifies CASSYGVVGASYEQYF.